This T cell receptor beta chain was profiled in a study of T cell repertoires in ileal Crohn's disease. Study background: Median disease duration was roughly 8.5 years; about 37% smoked at surgery. About half received postoperative treatment, 10 to 11 with thiopurines and under 20 anti-TNF. Overall study findings and caveats: Active smokers at surgery had more clonal expansions than non-smokers.

Included were adult ileal or ileocolonic Crohn's patients indicated for ileocolonic resection. Data came from immunoSEQ multiplex PCR; TCRdb stores just in-frame clones and leaves some out. Here the sample spans roughly 31,000 clones, about 80% being singletons. The CDR3 extends over 15 amino acids. Trimming at V came to 4 bases and at J to 4 bases, leaving 10 bases not matched to a gene. CDR1 and CDR2 from the germline V gene are SGHNT and YYREEE (reference sequence). About this clone itself: No antigen is known for it.

Input material: ileal tissue. The chain recombines TRBV5-4 with TRBJ2-5; 7 bases map to TRBD1. The clonotype was recovered from an adult with Crohn's disease. The CDR3 coding sequence is TGTGCCAGCAGCCCTCGGACAGGTCGGGCAGAGACCCAGTACTTC. This encodes CASSPRTGRAETQYF.